Listed below are T cell receptor beta chains from one sample, sequenced in a study of control samples from healthy donors and cancer patients. Profiling relied on immunoSEQ multiplex PCR, and the TCRdb table lists in-frame clones only, not all of them. The data contain tens of thousands of clones, around 78% of them singletons. Sequencing used blood. The receptor set was obtained from a man aged 60-69 years in good health. Each CDR3 is given with its conserved first and last residue. Each record gives: CDR3 protein, CDR3 DNA, clone size, V gene, CDR3 length, D gene, J gene. A D gene is named only where the DNA matches it firmly. Clone sizes are given selectively: once, few, many, or a class where the clone is expanded.

CASSAEDRGNYGYTF | TGTGCCAGCAGCGCAGAGGACAGGGGGAACTATGGCTACACCTTC | few | TRBV7-9 | 15 | TRBD1 | TRBJ1-2
CASSLSSLGVYNEQFF | TGTGCCAGCAGCCTATCCTCGTTAGGGGTGTACAATGAGCAGTTCTTC | NA | TRBV11-3 | 16 | NA | TRBJ2-1
CASSQAGGETYGYTF | TGTGCCAGCAGCCAAGCCGGCGGGGAAACCTATGGCTACACCTTC | NA | TRBV4-2 | 15 | NA | TRBJ1-2
CASSLRDQPQHF | TGTGCCAGCAGTTTAAGGGATCAGCCCCAGCATTTT | NA | TRBV28 | 12 | NA | TRBJ1-5
CASSDRGTEQYF | TGTGCCAGCAGTGACAGGGGGACCGAGCAGTACTTC | NA | TRBV6-2/TRBV6-3 | 12 | TRBD1 | TRBJ2-7
CASSLRTTGAKQPQHF | TGTGCCAGTAGCCTGAGGACAACTGGGGCAAAACAGCCCCAGCATTTT | NA | TRBV19 | 16 | NA | TRBJ1-5
CASSPLVNGEQFF | TGTGCCAGCAGCCCACTAGTAAATGGTGAGCAGTTCTTC | NA | TRBV2 | 13 | NA | TRBJ2-1
CASTGARGGSPLHF | TGTGCCAGTACGGGGGCCAGGGGCGGTTCACCCCTCCACTTT | many | TRBV27 | 14 | NA | TRBJ1-6
CASSVFDRGGGYTF | TGTGCCAGCAGCGTTTTCGACAGGGGAGGTGGCTACACCTTC | NA | TRBV9 | 14 | TRBD1 | TRBJ1-2
CASKTGAYNEQFF | TGTGCCAGCAAGACAGGGGCCTACAATGAGCAGTTCTTC | NA | TRBV6-6 | 13 | TRBD1 | TRBJ2-1
CASSLVRGGGYTF | TGCGCCAGCAGCTTGGTCAGGGGGGGTGGCTACACCTTC | NA | TRBV5-1 | 13 | TRBD1 | TRBJ1-2
CASSSRYRASTGEQETQYF | TGCGCCAGCAGCTCCCGATATCGAGCCTCGACAGGGGAGCAGGAGACCCAGTACTTC | NA | TRBV5-1 | 19 | TRBD1 | TRBJ2-5